This T cell receptor beta chain was profiled in a study of T cell responses to AZD1222 COVID-19 vaccine (TCRdb year 2021). Regarding the study in general: A total of just over 230 trial participants underwent TCR sequencing, of whom 200 to 220 received two doses of AZD1222 and some 25 received two doses of the MenACWY control vaccine. Trial participants were enrolled by age into 18-55, 56-69 and 70-plus year subgroups, with about 150, 28 and 57 TCR-sequenced participants respectively.

In light of the paper, this sample's time point label describes: about 28 days (+/-7) after the second vaccine dose. Because spike-specific TCR depth and breadth did not differ between the two schedules, AZD1222 recipients who got a second dose at roughly 4 weeks were pooled with those who got a second dose at roughly 12 weeks. Samples from vaccinated people were obtained from the UK trials COV001 and COV002, which included a single-blind randomized controlled phase 2/3 trial of AZD1222 (ChAdOx1 nCoV-19) in healthy adults. For TCRbeta chain sequencing, PBMC samples from trial participants were taken at day 0 and at day 28 after the second dose. Paper-wide results and their limitations: Participants were mostly white British and included more females than males, and it was suggested by the authors that clonal diversity may have been underestimated. Conclusions about previously exposed vaccinees are limited, since just 5 to 7 AZD1222 recipients were seropositive for SARS-CoV-2 at baseline. Epitopes outside the regions mutated in the B.1.351 and B.1.1.7 variants were reportedly recognized by nearly half of the unique spike-specific TCRs. The 56-69-year group was small, and its depth increase did not reach significance, likely because of low power. Because no day 14 peak-response samples were available, repertoires were characterized only after the peak T cell response. CD4 TCRs associated with the vaccine covered the entire spike protein, and the dominant responses were in regions 160-218 and 743-854. Spike-specific TCR breadth and depth rose significantly after two AZD1222 doses compared with day 0 and with MenACWY recipients.

A note on this clone: Its antigen is not yet known. Base qualities are not at hand, and no much larger clone is one base apart. Distinct nucleotide sequences in the sample also encode this CDR3.

V loses 6 bases, J loses 1 base, and the germline ends lie 7 bases apart. CDR1 is given as SNHLY and CDR2 as FYNNEI, both from the germline V gene. The CDR3 starts with the cysteine, ends with the phenylalanine, and has 12 residues. The sequence is cut down to CDR3 DNA, 36 bases in frame from base 1. The CDR3 regions of human TCRbeta chains were analyzed by immunosequencing. In the original analysis: Repertoire TCRs were checked for matches against a reference library of SARS-CoV-2-specific TCRs that had been generated using the MIRA antigen-specificity platform. Breadth was defined as the fraction of unique TCRs that were SARS-CoV-2-associated, and depth was defined as the fraction of total T cells that were SARS-CoV-2-associated. Using the MIRA data, every spike-specific TCR was mapped to the spike region that the TCR reacted to and assigned to either a CD4 or a CD8 class. Log10-transformed breadth and depth values were compared by one-way ANOVA with Sidak's multiple comparisons tests. What TCRdb holds here is the immuneACCESS table cut down to in-frame rearrangements. Part of the clones is not present; checked against another copy, under half of the missing clones reflect an unresolved V gene, and the others are unexplained. V and J calls and clone size follow that table, whereas D and trimming were derived from the DNA. This sample has about 270,000 clones in its table, and 85% to 95% of those were observed once. Clones ranked in the top ten supply less than 0.65% of the sample.

The sequence came from an adult who received the AZD1222 COVID-19 vaccine. The sequenced sample was peripheral blood, obtained 28 days after the second AZD1222 dose. The rearranged chain carries TRBV2 and TRBJ2-7, with a weak D call of TRBD2 (6 bases match). Here is the DNA: TGTGCCAGCAGCCGGGGGTCCTACGAGCAGTACTTC. It specifies CASSRGSYEQYF.